A selection of T cell receptor beta chains follows, all from one sample in a study of T cells in Graves' hyperthyroidism and ophthalmopathy. A single record per CDR3 protein comes from TCRdb applying MiXCR to the multiplex PCR reads. Of about 210,000 distinct CDR3 sequences detected, roughly 18% appear once; the ten largest clones hold under 65%. The sequenced sample consisted of blood. The source of these receptors is a man in his fifties with Graves' hyperthyroidism. Each CDR3 is given with its conserved first and last residue. Fields, in order: D gene, V gene, J gene, clone size, CDR3 DNA, CDR3 protein. The D gene is left open where the match is weak. Clone size is given for some rows only: seen once, a few or many times, or a class if the clone is expanded.

.	TRBV5-4	TRBJ2-1	.	TGTGCCAGCAGCTTGGTTCCTGGGACCTCCAATGAGCAGTTCTTC	CASSLVPGTSNEQFF
.	TRBV6-1	TRBJ2-1	few	TGTGCCAGCAGTGCGCAGGGGGGGTACAATGAGCAGTTCTTC	CASSAQGGYNEQFF
.	TRBV5-1	TRBJ2-5	few	TGCGCCAGCAGCTTGGCCTCTGCCCTTAACCTCCAAGAGACCCAGTACTTC	CASSLASALNLQETQYF
.	TRBV9	TRBJ2-1	few	TGTGCCAGCAGCGTGAGCAGGGCCCGGCTCAATGAGCAGTTCTTC	CASSVSRARLNEQFF
TRBD1	TRBV28	TRBJ1-5	.	TGTGCCAGCAGGACGGACAGGGAGTCTCAGCCCCAGCATTTT	CASRTDRESQPQHF
TRBD2	TRBV5-4	TRBJ2-3	.	TGTGCCAGCAGCTTGGCTACTAGCGTAACTCTCTTTAGCACAGATACGCAGTATTTT	CASSLATSVTLFSTDTQYF
TRBD1	TRBV27	TRBJ2-5	many	TGTGCCAGCAGTTACTTCTTTGCCGGACAGGGACAAGAGACCCAGTACTTC	CASSYFFAGQGQETQYF
.	TRBV28	TRBJ2-7	once	TGTGCCAGCAGTTCTGGCGGAGGCACCCCCTCCTACGAGCAGTACTTC	CASSSGGGTPSYEQYF
.	TRBV7-9	TRBJ2-2	few	TGTGCCAGCAGCTTGGGACATGGAAATTCCGGGGAGCTGTTTTTT	CASSLGHGNSGELFF
.	TRBV13	TRBJ2-1	.	TGTGCCAGCAGCTTGGTTCTAAACCGGGGTGAGCAGTTCTTC	CASSLVLNRGEQFF
.	TRBV6-5	TRBJ1-2	many	TGTGCCAGCAGTTACTCCGGGACATATGGCTACACCTTC	CASSYSGTYGYTF
TRBD1	TRBV12-3/TRBV12-4	TRBJ2-7	many	TGTGCCAGCAGTTTCTATGGTGGTGTCAGGGGGCCCTACGAGCAGTACTTC	CASSFYGGVRGPYEQYF
TRBD1	TRBV5-1	TRBJ2-3	few	TGCGCCAGCGGACAGGTAGATACGCAGTATTTT	CASGQVDTQYF
.	TRBV29-1	TRBJ1-1	.	TGCAGCGTTGGGATTAGCGTGAACACTGAAGCTTTCTTT	CSVGISVNTEAFF
.	TRBV20-1	TRBJ1-5	many	TGCAGTGCTTCGACCCGACCAGATCAGCCCCAGCATTTT	CSASTRPDQPQHF
.	TRBV3-1	TRBJ1-2	many	TGTGCCAGCAGCCAATCGGGACGGGGCTATGGCTACACCTTC	CASSQSGRGYGYTF
.	TRBV7-9	TRBJ2-1	many	TGTGCCAGCAGCTTAGAATCAATCGGCGTTGAGCAGTTCTTC	CASSLESIGVEQFF
TRBD2	TRBV3-1	TRBJ2-1	many	TGTGCCAGCACCCAAAGTAGCGGGTCGCAGTTCTTC	CASTQSSGSQFF
.	TRBV4-3	TRBJ2-7	few	TGCGCCAGCAGCCAAGATTTTCATGGGGTCTACGAGCAGTACTTC	CASSQDFHGVYEQYF
TRBD2	TRBV7-3	TRBJ2-7	many	TGTGCCAGCAGCTTACCTCCCCTAGCGGAGTCCTACGAGCAGTACTTC	CASSLPPLAESYEQYF
TRBD2	TRBV27	TRBJ2-7	.	TGTGCCAGCACCAGGACTAGCGGGAAAGAAGAGCAGTACTTC	CASTRTSGKEEQYF
.	TRBV27	TRBJ2-7	many	TGTGCCAGCAGTCCAGGGATGAGGGACGGCGAGCAGTACTTC	CASSPGMRDGEQYF
.	TRBV5-8	TRBJ2-5	many	TGTGCCAGCAGACCGGGCCCTTACCAAGAGACCCAGTACTTC	CASRPGPYQETQYF
TRBD1	TRBV19	TRBJ1-3	once	TGTGCCAGTAGCCCCGGGGACAGGGATATCTCTGGAAACACCATATATTTT	CASSPGDRDISGNTIYF
TRBD1	TRBV10-2	TRBJ2-2	.	TGCGCCAACAGCGGGACAGGGGGCGACGGGGAGCTGTTTTTT	CANSGTGGDGELFF
TRBD1	TRBV6-1	TRBJ2-7	many	TGTGCCAGCAGTGTCGGACAGGGGGCTTACGAGCAGTACTTC	CASSVGQGAYEQYF
.	TRBV14	TRBJ2-5	many	TGTGCCAGCAGCCGACTCCGGGACTTAGGAGAGACCCAGTACTTC	CASSRLRDLGETQYF
.	TRBV2	TRBJ2-1	many	TGTGCCAGCAGTGGGGACTCGAGCTCCTACAATGAGCAGTTCTTC	CASSGDSSSYNEQFF
TRBD2	TRBV7-2	TRBJ2-3	many	TGTGCGGTAAATTCTCCGAGGCGGGAGGGTCCCCCAGATACGCAGTATTTT	CAVNSPRREGPPDTQYF
TRBD2	TRBV5-1	TRBJ2-3	many	TGCGCCAGCAGCTTGGGACTTACGGGAGGGAGAGATACGCAGTATTTT	CASSLGLTGGRDTQYF
TRBD1	TRBV5-4	TRBJ1-1	few	TGTGCCAGCAGGGGACAGTTGAACACTGAAGCTTTCTTT	CASRGQLNTEAFF
.	TRBV6-1	TRBJ1-5	few	TGTGCCAGCACTCCCCTGGGGGCCGGCAATCAGCCCCAGCATTTT	CASTPLGAGNQPQHF
.	TRBV7-9	TRBJ2-2	few	TGTGCCAGCAGATTATCCGGGGAGCTGTTTTTT	CASRLSGELFF
.	TRBV11-3	TRBJ2-3	.	TGTGCCAGCAGCTCTTACTCCGGGGCAGGCACAGATACGCAGTATTTT	CASSSYSGAGTDTQYF
.	TRBV2	TRBJ1-2	many	TGTGCCAGCAGGCGGGACACCGCTAACTATGGCTACACCTTC	CASRRDTANYGYTF
.	TRBV5-4	TRBJ2-3	.	TGTGCCAGCAGCTTGCCCCCGAAGTTGTATTTT	CASSLPPKLYF
.	TRBV15	TRBJ2-3	many	TGTGCCACCAGCAGGGGAGGTAGTGGAGCAGATACGCAGTATTTT	CATSRGGSGADTQYF
TRBD1	TRBV12-3/TRBV12-4	TRBJ2-7	many	TGTGCCAGCAGTTTAAGACAGGGTTACGAGCAGTACTTC	CASSLRQGYEQYF